These 11 T cell receptor beta chains share one sample of origin, sequenced in a study of blood T cell repertoires in COVID-19. TCRdb's table, derived via immunoSEQ multiplex PCR, lists solely in-frame clones and lacks some. The table records fewer than 200,000 clones, around 82% of them present only once. Sequencing input: PBMCs or T cells enriched from blood (not recorded which). Receptor source: a man in his sixties who had recovered from COVID-19.

This clone was counted once. CDR3 amino acids: CASRMGTGRTYEQYF. The CDR3 DNA follows: TGTGCCAGCAGGATGGGGACAGGACGGACCTACGAGCAGTACTTC. The genes are TRBV6-5 and TRBJ2-7; TRBD1 agrees at 8 bases. The V gene's germline CDR1 is MNHEY and CDR2 SVGAGI. This CDR3 is built from 15 residues. Trimming took 6 bases from V and 2 from J; bases not matched to a gene: 9.

The V call is TRBV9, the J call TRBJ2-1, with 7 nucleotides matching TRBD1. The CDR3 sequence is 17 residues long. Germline V gene data show CDR1 as SGDLS and CDR2 as YYNGEE. The V segment lost 2 bases and the J segment 7 bases; nucleotides outside the gene matches: 15. The CDR3 nucleotides are TGTGCCAGCAGCGTCCGACAGGGACCCTCCTCCTTTAATGAGCAGTTCTTC. Residues: CASSVRQGPSSFNEQFF.

The chain joins TRBV19 to TRBJ1-5, with D unclear. The CDR3 length is 15 residues. V was clipped by 7 bases and J by 0 bases, with 13 bases between them. The germline V gene encodes CDR1 LNHDA and CDR2 SQIVND (reference sequence). CDR3 amino acids: CASTTDDYSNQPQHF. CDR3 sequence (DNA): TGTGCCAGTACCACAGACGATTATAGCAATCAGCCCCAGCATTTT.

V and J are TRBV10-2 and TRBJ2-1; 11 nucleotides line up with TRBD2. The CDR3 has 15 amino acids. In germline, CDR1 is WSHSY, CDR2 SAAADI. Trimming at V came to 6 bases and at J to 9 bases, leaving 10 bases not matched to a gene. CDR3 coding DNA: TGCGCCAGCAGACCTACGACTAGCGGGATTGTTGAGCAGTTCTTC. Translated, it gives CASRPTTSGIVEQFF.

The CDR3 loop reads CASSVGTFTGELFF. CDR3 sequence (DNA): TGTGCCAGCAGCGTTGGGACATTCACCGGGGAGCTGTTTTTT. This chain connects TRBV9 to TRBJ2-2, with D possibly matching TRBD1 (6 bases). This CDR3 is 14 amino acids long. Germline assignment: CDR1 SGDLS and CDR2 YYNGEE. The ends were cut back, 2 bases at V and 4 bases at J, with 9 bases in the middle.

The CDR3: CASSLSRGGTDTQYF. DNA of the CDR3: TGTGCCAGCAGCTTATCTCGGGGGGGAACAGATACGCAGTATTTT. V gene TRBV11-3 combines with J gene TRBJ2-3, with 8 positions matching TRBD2. The V gene end was trimmed by 2 bases and the J gene end by 3 bases; junction bases not matched to a gene: 4. Germline assignment: CDR1 SGHNT and CDR2 YENEEA. There are 15 residues in the CDR3. The full variable domain, rest sourced from reference TRBV11-3 and TRBJ2-3, is EAGVVQSPRYKIIEKKQPVAFWCNPISGHNTLYWYLQNLGQGPELLIRYENEEAVDDSQLPKDRFSAERLKGVDSTLKIQPAELGDSAVYLCASSLSRGGTDTQYFGPGTRLTVL.

The J gene is TRBJ1-1, the V gene TRBV6-1, with TRBD1 matching over 12 bases. The junction had 8 bases not matched to a gene; V was cut back by 2 bases and J by 10 bases. The CDR3 contains 15 residues. Germline-derived CDR1 and CDR2 are MNHNS and SASEGT. As DNA, the CDR3 is TGTGCCAGCAGTGAATCTCCGGGACAGGGGGCGGTAGCTTTCTTT. Amino acid sequence: CASSESPGQGAVAFF.

This clone was seen more than once but under ten times. The chain joins TRBV18 to TRBJ2-2, with TRBD1 identical over 7 bases. The junction had 11 bases not matched to a gene; V was cut back by 3 bases and J by 1 base. CDR1 KGHSH and CDR2 LQKENI come from the germline V gene. This CDR3 region has 18 residues. CDR3 residues: CASSPIPGRTGNTGELFF. CDR3 sequence (DNA): TGTGCCAGCTCACCGATACCGGGTCGGACAGGGAACACCGGGGAGCTGTTTTTT.

The chain uses TRBV2 and TRBJ2-7, with TRBD2 as a possible D gene (7 bases). This CDR3 contains 14 residues. The germline V and J ends were trimmed by 1 base and 6 bases, with 13 bases remaining between them. The germline V gene encodes CDR1 SNHLY and CDR2 FYNNEI. The CDR3 region has the DNA TGTGCCAGCAGTGAAGTTCGGGGGGCCAGCGAGCAGTACTTC. Encoded protein: CASSEVRGASEQYF. Filled out from reference TRBV2 and TRBJ2-7, the complete variable domain reads EPEVTQTPSHQVTQMGQEVILRCVPISNHLYFYWYRQILGQKVEFLVSFYNNEISEKSEIFDDQFSVERPDGSNFTLKIRSTKLEDSAMYFCASSEVRGASEQYFGPGTRLTVT.

J is TRBJ2-2 and V is TRBV5-1, with a weak D call TRBD2 (6 bases). The V gene lost 0 bases and the J gene lost 5 bases, with 17 bases spanning the gap. The germline CDR1 and CDR2 sequences are SGHRS and YFSETQ. The CDR3 runs to 17 residues. CDR3 DNA sequence: TGCGCCAGCAGCTTGGTTGGGACGGGAGAGCGGACCGGGGAGCTGTTTTTT. This codes for CASSLVGTGERTGELFF.

A single count supports this clone. V usage is TRBV7-2 and J usage is TRBJ1-4; D ambiguous. This CDR3 comprises 16 residues. CDR1 and CDR2 from the germline V gene are SGHTA and FQGNSA. With 2 bases removed from V and 0 bases from J, the gap between germline ends came to 10 bases. DNA for the CDR3: TGTGCCAGCAGCTTATGGCGGCGGGCAACTAATGAAAAACTGTTTTTT. Translating it yields CASSLWRRATNEKLFF.